This passage covers 32 T cell receptor beta chains from one sample sequenced in a study of shared clonotypes between healthy human individuals. The method was immunoSEQ multiplex PCR; TCRdb's version includes in-frame clones alone and lacks a portion of them. Here the sample spans 2 million to 2.5 million clones, approximately 96% being singletons. Sequenced: naive CD4+ T cells sorted from blood. The sample's subset: CD45RA+ positively selected. The receptor source for this set is a man younger than 35 in good health.

The rearrangement joins TRBV7-2 to TRBJ2-5; 9 bases fit TRBD1. The germline CDR1 and CDR2 sequences are SGHTA and FQGNSA. Losses at the gene ends were 3 bases for V and 5 bases for J; bases not matched to a gene: 7. There are 15 residues in the CDR3. The CDR3: CASSLTGGVRETQYF. DNA of the CDR3: TGTGCCAGCAGCTTGACAGGGGGAGTAAGGGAGACCCAGTACTTC.

The CDR3 protein is CASSWQAGIGEQYF. Written as DNA, the CDR3 is TGTGCCAGCAGCTGGCAGGCCGGGATCGGCGAGCAGTACTTC. V and J are TRBV5-6 and TRBJ2-7, with D possibly matching TRBD2 (5 bases). V dropped 3 bases and J dropped 6 bases, with 16 bases sitting between them. Germline V CDR1 and CDR2: SGHDT, YYEEEE. The CDR3 consists of 14 residues.

Notes on this clone: Other DNA sequences in the same sample also yield this CDR3. The V gene is TRBV19, the J gene TRBJ1-5; tentative D call: TRBD1 (5 bases). Trimming shortened V by 3 bases and J by 2 bases, and 11 bases separated the two germline ends. The CDR3 length is 15 residues. Germline-derived CDR1 and CDR2 are LNHDA and SQIVND (reference sequence). The CDR3 here is CASSIGQGGNQPQHF. In nucleotides, the CDR3 is TGTGCCAGTAGTATCGGGCAGGGTGGCAATCAGCCCCAGCATTTT.

In this sample, this clone turned up once. This chain links TRBV4-1 with TRBJ2-3, with a possible D match to TRBD2 (6 bases). Germline CDR1 MGHRA, CDR2 YSYEKL. Trimming cost V 1 base and J 1 base, with 9 bases left between them. The CDR3 is 15 residues long. CDR3 sequence (DNA): TGCGCCAGCAGCCAAGCGGGAGTGGGCACAGATACGCAGTATTTT. Residues: CASSQAGVGTDTQYF.

DNA for the CDR3: TGTGCCAGCAGTGAACCCGGCGGGGGAACCACAGATACGCAGTATTTT. It is translated as CASSEPGGGTTDTQYF. The chain couples TRBV2 to TRBJ2-3, with 7 bases fitting TRBD2. The V and J ends lost 2 bases and 2 bases, in that order; junction bases with no gene match: 7. CDR3 length: 16 amino acids. In germline, CDR1 is SNHLY, CDR2 FYNNEI. The variable domain in full, with the rest retrieved from reference TRBV2 and TRBJ2-3, is EPEVTQTPSHQVTQMGQEVILRCVPISNHLYFYWYRQILGQKVEFLVSFYNNEISEKSEIFDDQFSVERPDGSNFTLKIRSTKLEDSAMYFCASSEPGGGTTDTQYFGPGTRLTVL.

In DNA form, the CDR3 reads TGTGCCAGTATTAACAGGGGGCGGAACACTGAAGCTTTCTTT. Amino acid sequence: CASINRGRNTEAFF. The rearrangement uses TRBV19 and TRBJ1-1; 9 bases are shared with TRBD1. The ends lost 7 bases at V and 1 base at J; junction bases unmatched: 4. This CDR3 has 14 residues. The germline V gene has CDR1 LNHDA and CDR2 SQIVND (reference sequence).

Notes on this clone: In the same sample, other DNA sequences code for this CDR3. The chain links TRBV7-9 to TRBJ1-1; TRBD1 agrees at 7 bases. The CDR3 sequence is 15 residues long. Per the germline V gene, CDR1 is SEHNR and CDR2 is FQNEAQ (reference sequence). V trimming: 4 bases; J trimming: 0 bases; junction bases outside the gene matches: 5. The CDR3 reads CASSSRQGMNTEAFF. The CDR3 DNA follows: TGTGCCAGCAGCTCTAGACAGGGAATGAACACTGAAGCTTTCTTT.

This chain uses TRBV28 with TRBJ1-5; D uncertain. Germline V gene sequence: CDR1 MDHEN, CDR2 SYDVKM. This CDR3 contains 13 residues. V was cut by 10 bases and J by 5 bases, with 15 bases left in between. For the CDR3, the DNA is TGTGCCACCAATGGGAGGGCGGATCAGCCCCAGCATTTT. This codes for CATNGRADQPQHF.

The rearrangement links TRBV15 to TRBJ2-5, with D perhaps matching TRBD1 (5 bases). Trimming cost V 3 bases and J 3 bases, with 8 bases left between them. The germline CDR1 and CDR2 sequences are LNHNV and YYDKDF (reference sequence). The CDR3 loop spans 13 amino acids. The CDR3 nucleotides read TGTGCCACCAGCAGCAGGGATGAAGAGACCCAGTACTTC. Translated: CATSSRDEETQYF.

The rearrangement links TRBV18 to TRBJ1-2, with D perhaps TRBD1 (6 bases). V lost 6 bases to trimming and J lost 3 bases, with 17 bases between them. The CDR3 loop spans 15 amino acids. Germline-derived CDR1 and CDR2 are KGHSH and LQKENI. The CDR3 bases are TGTGCCAGCTCTCTTCCTCGGGGGCAGGACTATGGCTACACCTTC. The encoded protein is CASSLPRGQDYGYTF.

The chain recombines TRBV11-2 with TRBJ2-1; D ambiguous. The V gene's germline CDR1 is SGHAT and CDR2 FQNNGV. The V gene lost 6 bases and the J gene lost 0 bases, with 15 bases spanning the gap. CDR3 length equals 16 residues. In DNA form, the CDR3 reads TGTGCCAGCAGTTATGGACCTTCCAGCTCCTACAATGAGCAGTTCTTC. This codes for CASSYGPSSSYNEQFF.

The chain joins TRBV30 to TRBJ2-5; tentative D call: TRBD2 (5 bases). The CDR3 loop spans 12 amino acids. Trimming removed 2 bases from V and 5 bases from J, with 9 bases in between. CDR1 and CDR2 from the germline V gene are GTSNPN and SVGIG (reference sequence). The CDR3 here is CAWSKGEETQYF. Here the CDR3 DNA reads TGTGCCTGGAGTAAGGGAGAGGAGACCCAGTACTTC. Filled out from reference TRBV30 and TRBJ2-5, the complete variable domain reads SQTIHQWPATLVQPVGSPLSLECTVEGTSNPNLYWYRQAAGRGLQLLFYSVGIGQISSEVPQNLSASRPQDRQFILSSKKLLLSDSGFYLCAWSKGEETQYFGPGTRLLVL.

V usage is TRBV6-5 and J usage is TRBJ1-2, with D maybe TRBD1 (5 bases). V was trimmed by 4 bases and J by 0 bases, leaving 12 bases between them. Looked up from germline, CDR1 is MNHEY and CDR2 is SVGAGI. The CDR3 totals 15 residues. CDR3 in DNA: TGTGCCAGCAGTTCGGGGGATTGGGCTAACTATGGCTACACCTTC. Its translation: CASSSGDWANYGYTF.

Here the CDR3 reads CASSLQDYISFF. CDR3 coding DNA: TGTGCCAGCAGCTTGCAGGACTATATATCATTCTTC. V usage is TRBV11-2 and J usage is TRBJ2-1; TRBD2 might be the D (6 bases). V was trimmed by 3 bases and J by 16 bases, leaving 16 bases between them. The CDR3 spans 12 residues. The germline CDR1 and CDR2 sequences are SGHAT and FQNNGV.

The chain recombines TRBV7-2 with TRBJ2-1, with 8 bases aligning to TRBD2. This CDR3 comprises 15 residues. After removal of 1 base from V and 4 bases from J, the junction contained 3 bases not matched to a gene. Germline V gene sequence: CDR1 SGHTA, CDR2 FQGNSA. CDR3 sequence reads: CASSLEGLVYNEQFF. The CDR3 DNA reads as TGTGCCAGCAGCTTAGAGGGACTAGTATACAATGAGCAGTTCTTC.

The rearrangement uses TRBV7-2 and TRBJ2-2; D is uncertain. V was clipped by 6 bases and J by 0 bases, with 14 bases between them. Germline assignment: CDR1 SGHTA and CDR2 FQGNSA. The CDR3 loop spans 16 amino acids. CDR3 loop: CASSLPRTTNTGELFF. CDR3 nucleotide sequence: TGTGCCAGCAGTTTACCGCGGACGACGAACACCGGGGAGCTGTTTTTT.

The chain joins TRBV7-2 to TRBJ2-1; 8 bases are a match to TRBD2. The J segment lost 0 bases and the V segment lost 5 bases, leaving 6 bases of the junction unmatched. This CDR3 comprises 16 residues. Per the germline V gene, CDR1 is SGHTA and CDR2 is FQGNSA. The CDR3 is CASSRLAGPSYNEQFF. In DNA, the CDR3 is TGTGCCAGCAGCCGTTTAGCGGGACCCTCCTACAATGAGCAGTTCTTC. Combining the CDR3 with reference TRBV7-2 and TRBJ2-1 gives the whole variable domain GAGVSQSPSNKVTEKGKDVELRCDPISGHTALYWYRQSLGQGLEFLIYFQGNSAPDKSGLPSDRFSAERTGGSVSTLTIQRTQQEDSAVYLCASSRLAGPSYNEQFFGPGTRLTVL.

The gene calls are TRBV11-2 and TRBJ1-2, with 11 nucleotides matching TRBD1. CDR3 length: 15 amino acids. The germline V gene has CDR1 SGHAT and CDR2 FQNNGV. Trimming removed 4 bases from V and 8 bases from J; junction bases left unmatched: 9. In DNA form, the CDR3 reads TGTGCCAGCAGCTACACCGGGACAGGGGGGAGCGGCTACACCTTC. Protein: CASSYTGTGGSGYTF.

CDR3 nucleotides: TGCGCCAGCAGCAAGAGTCCCAGGGGCCCTGCCTCCTACGAGCAGTACTTC. Its protein product is CASSKSPRGPASYEQYF. The gene calls are TRBV5-1 and TRBJ2-7; D is possibly TRBD1 (6 bases). The CDR3 loop spans 17 amino acids. CDR1 is SGHRS and CDR2 is YFSETQ in the germline V gene. V lost 4 bases and J lost 0, with 20 bases in between.

V gene TRBV5-1 combines with J gene TRBJ2-7, with 10 positions matching TRBD2. This CDR3 contains 15 residues. Trimming took 4 bases from V and 4 from J; bases not matched to a gene: 8. The germline CDR1 and CDR2 sequences are SGHRS and YFSETQ. CDR3 sequence: CASSLTSGAEYEQYF. CDR3 in DNA: TGCGCCAGCAGCCTAACTAGCGGGGCGGAATACGAGCAGTACTTC. Complete variable domain (other parts from reference TRBV5-1 and TRBJ2-7): KAGVTQTPRYLIKTRGQQVTLSCSPISGHRSVSWYQQTPGQGLQFLFEYFSETQRNKGNFPGRFSGRQFSNSRSEMNVSTLELGDSALYLCASSLTSGAEYEQYFGPGTRLTVT.

The rearrangement uses TRBV5-6 and TRBJ2-3; TRBD1 agrees at 7 bases. CDR1 SGHDT and CDR2 YYEEEE come from the germline V gene. The J segment lost 1 base and the V segment lost 0 bases, leaving 5 bases of the junction unmatched. This CDR3 has 16 amino acids. In nucleotides, the CDR3 is TGTGCCAGCAGCTTGGTCGGACAGGTTGGCACAGATACGCAGTATTTT. Encoded protein: CASSLVGQVGTDTQYF. Together with reference TRBV5-6 and TRBJ2-3, the CDR3 gives the full variable domain: DAGVTQSPTHLIKTRGQQVTLRCSPKSGHDTVSWYQQALGQGPQFIFQYYEEEERQRGNFPDRFSGHQFPNYSSELNVNALLLGDSALYLCASSLVGQVGTDTQYFGPGTRLTVL.

The genes are TRBV7-9 and TRBJ2-1; D is possibly TRBD1 (5 bases). The CDR3 consists of 15 residues. Per the germline V gene, CDR1 is SEHNR and CDR2 is FQNEAQ (reference sequence). Trimming shortened V by 1 base and J by 4 bases, and 11 bases separated the two germline ends. CDR3 loop: CASSLGGFGYNEQFF. The CDR3 nucleotides are TGTGCCAGCAGCTTAGGGGGCTTTGGGTACAATGAGCAGTTCTTC. Using reference TRBV7-9 and TRBJ2-1 for the parts outside the CDR3, the full variable domain is DTGVSQNPRHKITKRGQNVTFRCDPISEHNRLYWYRQTLGQGPEFLTYFQNEAQLEKSRLLSDRFSAERPKGSFSTLEIQRTEQGDSAMYLCASSLGGFGYNEQFFGPGTRLTVL.

This chain connects TRBV30 to TRBJ2-5; 7 bases align to TRBD2. This CDR3 has 16 residues. With V trimmed by 0 bases and J by 0 bases, 7 bases remained unmatched. CDR1 is GTSNPN and CDR2 is SVGIG in the germline V gene (reference sequence). The CDR3 DNA sequence: TGTGCCTGGAGTGTAAGGGGAGGGGAGTACCAAGAGACCCAGTACTTC. Translated, it gives CAWSVRGGEYQETQYF.

This chain joins TRBV14 and TRBJ1-2; tentative D call: TRBD1 (6 bases). CDR1 is SGHDN, CDR2 FVKESK, per germline. Trimming shortened V by 1 base and J by 8 bases, and 11 bases separated the two germline ends. This CDR3 contains 13 residues. The chain's CDR3 is CASSQARGGGYTF. CDR3 in DNA: TGTGCCAGCAGCCAAGCCAGGGGTGGCGGCTACACCTTC.

This chain links TRBV10-1 with TRBJ2-2; no firm D call. CDR3 length equals 14 residues. Germline CDR1 reads WNHNN; CDR2 reads SYGVQD (reference sequence). V was cut by 0 bases and J by 4 bases, with 6 bases left in between. CDR3 in DNA: TGCGCCAGCAGTGAGTCCAGCCGCACCGGGGAGCTGTTTTTT. This gives the protein CASSESSRTGELFF.

This clone was picked up one time. V is TRBV19 and J is TRBJ1-2; TRBD1 is a possible D gene (5 bases). CDR3 length equals 15 residues. In germline, CDR1 is LNHDA, CDR2 SQIVND (reference sequence). The V end was cut by 4 bases, the J end by 0 bases, with 12 bases between. CDR3 sequence: CASSTQGGPNYGYTF. CDR3 coding DNA: TGTGCCAGTAGTACCCAGGGCGGACCTAACTATGGCTACACCTTC.

The chain uses TRBV6-5 and TRBJ2-7; D not certain. This CDR3 comprises 13 residues. The germline V and J ends were trimmed by 4 bases and 5 bases, with 12 bases remaining between them. Germline assignment: CDR1 MNHEY and CDR2 SVGAGI. DNA of the CDR3: TGTGCCAGCAGTTCCCCCGGTCAGAACGAGCAGTACTTC. This codes for CASSSPGQNEQYF.

The rearrangement links TRBV6-6 to TRBJ1-1; TRBD1 matches 7 bases. J lost 2 bases, V lost 6 bases, and 6 bases had no gene match. Germline V gene sequence: CDR1 MNHNY, CDR2 SVGAGI (reference sequence). CDR3 length: 14 amino acids. The CDR3 DNA is TGTGCCAGCAGACGCACAGGGGAAAACACTGAAGCTTTCTTT. Protein: CASRRTGENTEAFF.

This clone was counted a few times. V gene TRBV6-1 combines with J gene TRBJ1-6, with a tentative D call TRBD1 (6 bases). This CDR3 is 14 amino acids long. Between the trimmed V and J ends, which lost 7 bases and 7 bases, there was a span of 14 bases. Germline lookup yields CDR1 MNHNS and CDR2 SASEGT. This CDR3 is CASTADRTNSPLHF. CDR3 nucleotides: TGTGCCAGCACCGCCGACAGGACCAATTCACCCCTCCACTTT.

This rearrangement joins TRBV30 to TRBJ2-4; perhaps D is TRBD1 or TRBD2 (5 bases each). Trimming took off 3 bases at V and 6 bases at J, with 15 bases between the two ends. The CDR3 totals 14 residues. Germline V lookup: CDR1 GTSNPN, CDR2 SVGIG (reference sequence). The DNA of the CDR3 is TGTGCCTGGAGCAGACGGGGCGAGGGAAACATTCAGTACTTC. It translates to CAWSRRGEGNIQYF.

Here the CDR3 reads CASSLGTSSGGATDTQYF. CDR3 coding DNA: TGTGCCAGCAGCTTGGGGACCTCTAGCGGGGGGGCCACAGATACGCAGTATTTT. The V gene is TRBV7-9, the J gene TRBJ2-3; 12 bases are shared with TRBD2. This CDR3 is built from 18 residues. With V trimmed by 3 bases and J by 2 bases, 9 bases remained unmatched. Germline V gives CDR1 SEHNR, CDR2 FQNEAQ (reference sequence).

This rearrangement joins TRBV5-1 to TRBJ2-3, with D hard to call. With 2 bases removed from V and 5 bases from J, the gap between germline ends came to 6 bases. The CDR3 is made up of 12 amino acids. CDR1 SGHRS and CDR2 YFSETQ come from the germline V gene. The DNA for the CDR3 is TGCGCCAGCAGCTTCGAGATAGATACGCAGTATTTT. It encodes CASSFEIDTQYF.